These 25 T cell receptor beta chains originate from one sample sequenced in a study of blood T cell repertoires in COVID-19. Only in-frame clones appear in the TCRdb table, and some are missing; sequencing was by immunoSEQ multiplex PCR. The sample lists some 270,000 clones; over 75% were seen once. Sequenced sample: PBMCs or T cells enriched from blood (not recorded which). These receptor sequences come from a woman between 50 and 59 years old with acute COVID-19.

This chain uses TRBV7-8 with TRBJ1-1; possibly TRBD1 for D (6 bases). Trimming shortened V by 3 bases and J by 1 base, and 15 bases separated the two germline ends. From germline, CDR1 is SGHVS and CDR2 FQNEAQ. The CDR3 extends over 16 amino acids. The CDR3 nucleotides are TGTGCCAGCAGCTTTATGGTACTAGGGGGGAACACTGAAGCTTTCTTT. Its translation is CASSFMVLGGNTEAFF.

This clone was counted a single time. This sequence joins TRBV7-2 and TRBJ2-1, with 10 positions matching TRBD2. The CDR3 extends over 15 amino acids. Germline CDR1 and CDR2: SGHTA and FQGNSA. V lost 4 bases to trimming and J lost 7 bases; unmatched junction nucleotides: 7. Here the CDR3 DNA reads TGTGCCAGCAGCTCCGGTACTAGCGGGGAAAATGAGCAGTTCTTC. As protein: CASSSGTSGENEQFF. Full variable domain (remainder filled in from reference TRBV7-2 and TRBJ2-1): GAGVSQSPSNKVTEKGKDVELRCDPISGHTALYWYRQSLGQGLEFLIYFQGNSAPDKSGLPSDRFSAERTGGSVSTLTIQRTQQEDSAVYLCASSSGTSGENEQFFGPGTRLTVL.

The rearrangement joins TRBV5-1 to TRBJ2-3; tentative D call: TRBD2 (5 bases). Between the trimmed V and J ends, which lost 2 bases and 7 bases, there was a span of 11 bases. Germline V gives CDR1 SGHRS, CDR2 YFSETQ. The CDR3 runs to 13 residues. This CDR3 reads CASSFTAGNTQYF. In DNA form, the CDR3 reads TGCGCCAGCAGCTTCACTGCCGGGAATACGCAGTATTTT.

The chain recombines TRBV10-2 with TRBJ1-1; D is unresolved. With 3 bases removed from V and 0 bases from J, the gap between germline ends came to 14 bases. The CDR3 runs to 16 residues. In germline, CDR1 is WSHSY, CDR2 SAAADI. The CDR3: CASSDEGMSLNTEAFF. The CDR3 DNA is TGCGCCAGCAGTGACGAGGGAATGAGTTTGAACACTGAAGCTTTCTTT.

The count of this clone is one. The rearrangement uses TRBV9 and TRBJ2-2; 12 nucleotides line up with TRBD1. This CDR3 is built from 16 residues. V lost 4 bases and J lost 7; bases outside the gene matches: 8. CDR1 SGDLS and CDR2 YYNGEE come from the germline V gene. The CDR3 sequence is CASSTRDRGRVGELFF. In nucleotides, the CDR3 is TGTGCCAGCAGCACCCGGGACAGGGGGCGGGTCGGGGAGCTGTTTTTT.

V gene TRBV6-4 combines with J gene TRBJ1-6, with a weak D call TRBD1 (5 bases). CDR1 and CDR2 from the germline V gene are MRHNA and SNTAGT. The CDR3 is made up of 14 amino acids. V lost 7 bases, J lost 6 bases, and 13 bases lay in between. This chain's CDR3 is CASIRGWINSPLHF. CDR3 DNA sequence: TGTGCCAGCATTCGGGGGTGGATTAATTCACCCCTCCACTTT.

This rearrangement joins TRBV6-6 to TRBJ1-2; D is unclear. Germline CDR1 reads MNHNY; CDR2 reads SVGAGI (reference sequence). V was trimmed by 5 bases and J by 4 bases, leaving 14 bases between them. The CDR3 spans 14 residues. For the CDR3, the DNA is TGTGCCAGCAGTCCGGTCGGAGGGATCTATGGCTACACCTTC. Amino acids: CASSPVGGIYGYTF.

The chain employs TRBV7-8 and TRBJ1-5; D is perhaps TRBD1 (6 bases). Trimming took off 1 base at V and 2 bases at J, with 12 bases between the two ends. This CDR3 has 16 residues. In germline, CDR1 is SGHVS, CDR2 FQNEAQ. CDR3: CASSLVGRGGNQPQHF. The CDR3 region has the DNA TGTGCCAGCAGCTTAGTCGGCAGGGGAGGCAATCAGCCCCAGCATTTT.

This clone has only one observation. The V call is TRBV27, the J call TRBJ1-2, with a tentative D call TRBD1 (6 bases). Germline CDR1 MNHEY, CDR2 SMNVEV (reference sequence). V lost 0 bases and J lost 4, with 12 bases in between. The CDR3 sequence is 15 residues long. CDR3 residues: CASSLSATGIYGYTF. DNA for the CDR3: TGTGCCAGCAGTTTATCGGCAACAGGGATCTATGGCTACACCTTC.

This chain links TRBV7-6 with TRBJ1-2, with 10 bases identical to TRBD1. The CDR3 consists of 15 residues. After removal of 2 bases from V and 6 bases from J, the junction contained 6 bases not matched to a gene. Germline V lookup: CDR1 SGHVS, CDR2 FNYEAQ. The CDR3 DNA is TGTGCCAGCAGCTTAATGGCTGGACAGGGGGATGGCTACACCTTC. Amino acids: CASSLMAGQGDGYTF.

This clone was found a few times. V usage is TRBV12-3 or TRBV12-4 and J usage is TRBJ1-5; D possibly corresponds to TRBD1 (5 bases). V lost 5 bases and J 6 bases, leaving 11 bases between the germline ends. The CDR3 is made up of 13 amino acids. CDR3 loop: CASSDRGGQPQHF. DNA of the CDR3: TGTGCCAGCAGTGACAGAGGCGGTCAGCCCCAGCATTTT.

The V call is TRBV6-5, the J call TRBJ2-7, with TRBD1 as a possible D gene (6 bases). CDR1 is MNHEY, CDR2 SVGAGI, per germline. The CDR3 has 13 amino acids. The V and J ends lost 0 bases and 6 bases respectively, with 9 bases between them. The CDR3 DNA reads TGTGCCAGCAGTTACTCTGGCAGGGGCGAGCAGTACTTC. This encodes CASSYSGRGEQYF.

The chain carries TRBV2 and TRBJ2-5; possibly TRBD1 for D (6 bases). V was cut by 8 bases and J by 5 bases, with 12 bases left in between. Germline lookup yields CDR1 SNHLY and CDR2 FYNNEI. The CDR3 has 12 amino acids. CDR3 in amino acids: CASPLRGETQYF. CDR3 nucleotide sequence: TGTGCCAGCCCTTTAAGGGGGGAGACCCAGTACTTC.

The chain uses TRBV30 and TRBJ1-1; maybe TRBD1 (5 bases). The V end lost 7 bases, the J end lost 0 bases, and 9 bases lay between the germline ends. There are 12 residues in the CDR3. Germline CDR1 reads GTSNPN; CDR2 reads SVGIG (reference sequence). This CDR3 reads CALQAMNTEAFF. CDR3 DNA: TGTGCCTTACAGGCGATGAACACTGAAGCTTTCTTT. Full variable domain (remainder filled in from reference TRBV30 and TRBJ1-1): SQTIHQWPATLVQPVGSPLSLECTVEGTSNPNLYWYRQAAGRGLQLLFYSVGIGQISSEVPQNLSASRPQDRQFILSSKKLLLSDSGFYLCALQAMNTEAFFGQGTRLTVV.

The chain joins TRBV6-5 to TRBJ2-2, with D possibly TRBD1 on 5 matching bases. Germline V lookup: CDR1 MNHEY, CDR2 SVGAGI. The CDR3 is 13 amino acids. Between the trimmed V and J ends, which lost 8 bases and 4 bases, there was a span of 11 bases. DNA for the CDR3: TGTGCCAGCGTCAGGGAATCCACCGGGGAGCTGTTTTTT. Translating it yields CASVRESTGELFF.

This clone has a single count. The rearrangement uses TRBV27 and TRBJ2-5, with 7 bases fitting TRBD1. CDR3 length: 14 amino acids. V gave up 5 bases and J gave up 2 bases; unmatched junction bases: 5. The germline gives CDR1 MNHEY, CDR2 SMNVEV (reference sequence). The chain's CDR3 is CASSVTGYQETQYF. CDR3 coding DNA: TGTGCCAGCAGTGTGACAGGGTATCAAGAGACCCAGTACTTC.

The chain has TRBV6-5 and TRBJ1-5; unclear D gene. Germline V gene data show CDR1 as MNHEY and CDR2 as SVGAGI. V was cut by 0 bases and J by 3 bases, with 3 bases left in between. The CDR3 is 13 residues long. CDR3: CASSYSANQPQHF. DNA of the CDR3: TGTGCCAGCAGTTACTCGGCCAATCAGCCCCAGCATTTT.

This rearrangement joins TRBV5-4 to TRBJ1-1, with unresolved D. CDR1 and CDR2 from the germline V gene are SGHNT and YYREEE (reference sequence). This CDR3 is built from 13 residues. The V end was cut by 4 bases, the J end by 3 bases, with 10 bases between. The CDR3 sequence: CASSLWEDTEAFF. CDR3 nucleotide sequence: TGTGCCAGCAGCCTCTGGGAGGACACTGAAGCTTTCTTT.

This chain uses TRBV11-2 with TRBJ1-1; 9 bases line up with TRBD1. CDR1 and CDR2 from the germline V gene are SGHAT and FQNNGV. CDR3 length: 17 residues. Trimming removed 4 bases from V and 4 bases from J; junction bases left unmatched: 13. CDR3 in amino acids: CASSSRDRVFAGTEAFF. As DNA, the CDR3 is TGTGCCAGCAGCTCGAGGGACAGGGTTTTCGCGGGCACTGAAGCTTTCTTT.

The chain combines TRBV7-2 with TRBJ2-3; 9 bases match TRBD1. The CDR3 loop spans 16 amino acids. CDR1 is SGHTA, CDR2 FQGNSA, per germline. J gave up 3 bases and V 2 bases, and 6 bases lay outside the gene matches. The chain's CDR3 is CASSLTPGQGTDTQYF. CDR3 in DNA: TGTGCCAGCAGCTTAACCCCGGGACAGGGTACAGATACGCAGTATTTT.

The chain joins TRBV6-5 to TRBJ1-2; D gene uncertain. V lost 4 bases and J lost 3, with 12 bases in between. Germline V gene data show CDR1 as MNHEY and CDR2 as SVGAGI. This CDR3 has 14 amino acids. The CDR3 here is CASSSYIGDYGYTF. In DNA form, the CDR3 reads TGTGCCAGCAGTTCCTATATTGGAGACTATGGCTACACCTTC.

V usage is TRBV9 and J usage is TRBJ1-6; 8 bases line up with TRBD1. The CDR3 has 15 residues. V shed 0 bases, J shed 7 bases, and the junction held 3 bases outside the gene matches. Germline V gene sequence: CDR1 SGDLS, CDR2 YYNGEE. The CDR3 coding sequence is TGTGCCAGCAGCGTAGCAAGGACAGGGAATTCACCCCTCCACTTT. Its translation: CASSVARTGNSPLHF.

The chain employs TRBV7-2 and TRBJ1-5; D unresolved. Trimming removed 5 bases at V and 0 bases at J, with 17 bases between. The CDR3 runs 17 residues. Germline values: CDR1 SGHTA, CDR2 FQGNSA. CDR3 residues: CASSLSGTILSNQPQHF. CDR3 DNA: TGTGCCAGCAGCCTAAGCGGTACGATTCTTAGCAATCAGCCCCAGCATTTT.

V gene TRBV6-5 combines with J gene TRBJ1-5; 10 bases align to TRBD1. Germline V gene sequence: CDR1 MNHEY, CDR2 SVGAGI. Trimming at V came to 6 bases and at J to 4 bases, leaving 6 bases not matched to a gene. CDR3 length equals 15 residues. This chain's CDR3 is CASSYQDRGNQPQHF. The CDR3 DNA follows: TGTGCCAGCAGCTATCAGGACAGGGGGAATCAGCCCCAGCATTTT.

The chain recombines TRBV27 with TRBJ1-1, with D unclear. Trimming stripped 4 bases from V and 7 bases from J, with 13 bases between. Per germline, CDR1 MNHEY and CDR2 SMNVEV (reference sequence). The CDR3 is 13 residues long. The CDR3 bases are TGTGCCAGCAGTTCCCAGGCCTTCCGTGAAGCTTTCTTT. Translated: CASSSQAFREAFF.